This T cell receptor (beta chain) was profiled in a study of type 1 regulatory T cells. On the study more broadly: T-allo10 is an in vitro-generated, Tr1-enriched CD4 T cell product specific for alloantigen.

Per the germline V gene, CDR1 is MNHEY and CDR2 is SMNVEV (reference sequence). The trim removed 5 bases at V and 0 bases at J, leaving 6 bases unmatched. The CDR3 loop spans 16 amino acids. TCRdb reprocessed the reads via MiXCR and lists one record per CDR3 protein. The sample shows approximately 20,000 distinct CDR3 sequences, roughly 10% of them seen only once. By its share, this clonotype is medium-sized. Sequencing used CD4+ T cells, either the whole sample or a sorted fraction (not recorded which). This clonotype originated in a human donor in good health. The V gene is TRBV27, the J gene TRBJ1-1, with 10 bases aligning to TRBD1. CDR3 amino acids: CASSPGQGSLNTEAFF. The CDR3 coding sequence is TGTGCCAGCAGTCCGGGACAGGGGTCTTTGAACACTGAAGCTTTCTTT.